This T cell receptor beta chain originates from a study of OX40 agonist ivuxolimab in advanced cancers. Looking at the study overall: All patients had ivuxolimab intravenously every 2 weeks at 0.01 to 10 mg/kg. The mean age was roughly 60 years, ranging from about 20 to 90, with about 87% of participants male. Study conclusions and caveats: Mean expanded clone counts were higher in CD8+ than CD4+ T cells. The investigators did not determine what antigen specificity the expanded peripheral T cells had.

Here immunoSEQ multiplex PCR was the method, and the copy in TCRdb shows in-frame clones only, minus some. Seen here are tens of thousands of clones, 89% observed once, and the top ten hold under 0.4%. The table lists this clone with many counts. What it binds is unknown. Trimming pared 1 base from V and 1 base from J, leaving 10 bases between. CDR1 is MGHRA and CDR2 is YSYEKL in the germline V gene. The CDR3 is 15 residues long. Sample: CD4+ or CD8+ T cells sorted from blood, taken in a trial of the OX40 agonist ivuxolimab. The chain couples TRBV4-1 to TRBJ1-1; D is uncertain. The receptor was isolated from an adult with an advanced solid tumor such as melanoma, head and neck, liver or kidney cancer. The CDR3, as DNA: TGCGCCAGCAGCCAAGTGGGAAAGCGGAACACTGAAGCTTTCTTT. Its protein is CASSQVGKRNTEAFF.